Following are 28 T cell receptor beta chains from one sample sequenced in a study of shared clonotypes between healthy human individuals. Produced via immunoSEQ multiplex PCR; TCRdb's table is partial and in-frame only. The sample holds about 1 million clones, about 77% seen once. Sequencing was carried out using memory CD4+ T cells sorted from blood. The subset here: CD45RA-negative fraction. These receptors were taken from a young man in good health.

The genes are TRBV27 and TRBJ1-6; 8 bases fit TRBD1. The ends lost 5 bases at V and 9 bases at J; junction bases unmatched: 12. The CDR3 sequence is 16 residues long. Per the germline V gene, CDR1 is MNHEY and CDR2 is SMNVEV (reference sequence). CDR3 region: CASSIITTGETSPLHF. The CDR3 coding sequence is TGTGCCAGCAGTATCATTACGACAGGGGAAACTTCACCCCTCCACTTT.

V is TRBV7-2 and J is TRBJ2-3, with 8 bases that match TRBD2. CDR3 size: 15 residues. Germline CDR1 SGHTA, CDR2 FQGNSA. V was pared by 8 bases and J by 3 bases, with 10 bases of the junction left unmatched. The CDR3 DNA follows: TGTGCCAGCGGCCCGGGGGGGCCCAGTACAGATACGCAGTATTTT. It specifies CASGPGGPSTDTQYF.

This rearrangement joins TRBV5-4 to TRBJ2-6; 9 bases are a match to TRBD1. This CDR3 comprises 17 residues. V was clipped by 0 bases and J by 1 base; unmatched bases: 2. The germline V gene has CDR1 SGHNT and CDR2 YYREEE (reference sequence). The CDR3 sequence: CASSLDRGLSGANVLTF. The CDR3 bases are TGTGCCAGCAGCTTGGACAGGGGGCTTTCTGGGGCCAACGTCCTGACTTTC.

This clone was seen once. The chain recombines TRBV7-9 with TRBJ1-3; D is possibly TRBD1 (5 bases). This CDR3 is built from 18 residues. Germline V CDR1 and CDR2: SEHNR, FQNEAQ (reference sequence). Trimming left V 5 bases short and J 0 bases short, with 20 bases between. The CDR3 here is CASSPSGALWASGNTIYF. DNA of the CDR3: TGTGCCAGCAGCCCAAGTGGGGCCCTATGGGCCTCTGGAAACACCATATATTTT.

This clone was observed a single time. This sequence joins TRBV10-1 and TRBJ2-5; D gene uncertain. This CDR3 region has 12 residues. Per germline, CDR1 WNHNN and CDR2 SYGVQD (reference sequence). V lost 3 bases and J 5 bases, leaving 7 bases between the germline ends. Here the CDR3 DNA reads TGCGCCAGCAGTGACCGGATGGAGACCCAGTACTTC. This sequence encodes CASSDRMETQYF.

The chain joins TRBV7-8 to TRBJ2-3; 9 nucleotides align to TRBD2. The CDR3 is 17 amino acids. The trim removed 5 bases at V and 4 bases at J, leaving 13 bases unmatched. Germline V gene lookup returns CDR1 SGHVS and CDR2 FQNEAQ. The CDR3 bases are TGTGCCAGCAGCCCCACCACGAAGCGGGGGGCCCCAGATACGCAGTATTTT. Translating gives CASSPTTKRGAPDTQYF.

V gene TRBV11-2 combines with J gene TRBJ2-5; no clear D. The germline V and J ends were trimmed by 4 bases and 8 bases, with 8 bases remaining between them. The CDR3 loop spans 11 amino acids. CDR1 is SGHAT and CDR2 is FQNNGV in the germline V gene. CDR3 residues: CASSSAFTQYF. CDR3 in DNA: TGTGCCAGCAGCTCCGCATTTACCCAGTACTTC.

This clone came up a few times. The V gene is TRBV30, the J gene TRBJ2-7; TRBD2 agrees at 13 bases. The CDR3 has 13 residues. The trim removed 5 bases at V and 7 bases at J, leaving 5 bases unmatched. Germline V gene sequence: CDR1 GTSNPN, CDR2 SVGIG (reference sequence). The CDR3 DNA sequence: TGTGCCTGGGGACTAGCGGGAGTTGGTGAGCAGTACTTC. Its translation: CAWGLAGVGEQYF.

V gene TRBV19 combines with J gene TRBJ1-1; D gene ambiguous. The CDR3 is 12 residues long. Germline loops: CDR1 LNHDA, CDR2 SQIVND (reference sequence). V was pared by 4 bases and J by 5 bases, with 8 bases between. As DNA, the CDR3 is TGTGCCAGTAGTAGGAGTCGGACTGAAGCTTTCTTT. Translating gives CASSRSRTEAFF.

CDR3 amino acids: CASSFIEGTGRNEQYF. DNA of the CDR3: TGCGCCAGCAGCTTCATAGAAGGGACAGGGAGGAACGAGCAGTACTTC. The chain uses TRBV5-1 and TRBJ2-7, with TRBD1 identical over 9 bases. The CDR3 runs to 16 residues. In germline, CDR1 is SGHRS, CDR2 YFSETQ. Trimming at V came to 2 bases and at J to 5 bases, leaving 11 bases not matched to a gene.

This clone was detected only a few times. The V gene is TRBV7-9, the J gene TRBJ1-1; no firm D call. The CDR3 length is 13 residues. The V end lost 1 base, the J end lost 6 bases, and 9 bases lay between the germline ends. CDR1 SEHNR and CDR2 FQNEAQ come from the germline V gene (reference sequence). The CDR3 nucleotides are TGTGCCAGCAGCTTAGGGACGATCCCTGAAGCTTTCTTT. Its protein is CASSLGTIPEAFF.

This clone was seen only a few times. This chain joins TRBV11-2 and TRBJ1-2, with 9 bases fitting TRBD1. Germline lookup yields CDR1 SGHAT and CDR2 FQNNGV. The CDR3 runs 15 residues. V was clipped by 7 bases and J by 2 bases; unmatched bases: 8. The CDR3 sequence is CASTRTGGSNYGYTF. The CDR3 DNA follows: TGTGCCAGCACAAGAACAGGGGGCTCCAACTATGGCTACACCTTC.

This clone has a handful of counts. V and J are TRBV6-4 and TRBJ2-2, with D perhaps matching TRBD2 (6 bases). Trimming left V 6 bases short and J 2 bases short, with 10 bases between. The CDR3 runs 14 residues. From germline, CDR1 is MRHNA and CDR2 SNTAGT. The DNA for the CDR3 is TGTGCCAGCAGCCGGGACTCTAACACCGGGGAGCTGTTTTTT. Residues: CASSRDSNTGELFF.

The chain couples TRBV18 to TRBJ2-7; 9 bases are shared with TRBD2. With 1 base clipped from V and 5 bases from J, the junction kept 6 bases outside the gene matches. The CDR3 length is 15 residues. Germline CDR1 and CDR2: KGHSH and LQKENI. CDR3 DNA: TGTGCCAGCTCACCACGCGGGGGGGCGCAGGACGAGCAGTACTTC. Translated: CASSPRGGAQDEQYF.

A note on this clone: This same CDR3 is encoded by further DNA sequences in the sample. The chain links TRBV7-2 to TRBJ2-7; D unresolved. The CDR3 has 14 residues. Germline V lookup: CDR1 SGHTA, CDR2 FQGNSA. V shed 1 base and J shed 0 bases, with 7 bases lying between them. The CDR3 here is CASSLEWSSYEQYF. CDR3 DNA: TGTGCCAGCAGCTTAGAGTGGAGCTCCTACGAGCAGTACTTC.

There are a few counts of this clone. This rearrangement joins TRBV30 to TRBJ1-6, with D hard to call. The V gene lost 1 base and the J gene lost 4 bases, with 5 bases spanning the gap. The germline CDR1 and CDR2 sequences are GTSNPN and SVGIG (reference sequence). The CDR3 consists of 13 residues. CDR3 amino acids: CAWSGPYNSPLHF. The CDR3 DNA follows: TGTGCCTGGAGTGGACCTTATAATTCACCCCTCCACTTT. Together with reference TRBV30 and TRBJ1-6, the CDR3 gives the full variable domain: SQTIHQWPATLVQPVGSPLSLECTVEGTSNPNLYWYRQAAGRGLQLLFYSVGIGQISSEVPQNLSASRPQDRQFILSSKKLLLSDSGFYLCAWSGPYNSPLHFGNGTRLTVT.

The chain couples TRBV7-6 to TRBJ1-2, with a possible D match to TRBD1 (5 bases). CDR3 length equals 15 residues. V lost 0 bases, J lost 0 bases, and 8 bases lay in between. The germline CDR1 and CDR2 sequences are SGHVS and FNYEAQ. CDR3 sequence reads: CASSLAGEPNYGYTF. For the CDR3, the DNA is TGTGCCAGCAGCTTAGCAGGGGAGCCTAACTATGGCTACACCTTC.

The table lists this clone with a few counts. The chain combines TRBV20-1 with TRBJ1-1; D not certain. V dropped 3 bases and J dropped 6 bases, with 8 bases sitting between them. The germline V gene has CDR1 DFQATT and CDR2 SNEGSKA (reference sequence). The CDR3 runs to 11 residues. The chain's CDR3 is CSASDQPEAFF. The CDR3 coding sequence is TGCAGTGCTAGTGACCAGCCTGAAGCTTTCTTT.

This clone was seen just once. The V gene is TRBV9, the J gene TRBJ2-7; no reliable D call. CDR1 and CDR2 from the germline V gene are SGDLS and YYNGEE. The V end lost 4 bases, the J end lost 1 base, and 12 bases lay between the germline ends. This CDR3 has 14 amino acids. CDR3: CASSLSSSSYEQYF. Here the CDR3 DNA reads TGTGCCAGCAGCCTCTCGTCGAGTTCCTACGAGCAGTACTTC.

The chain has TRBV5-1 and TRBJ2-5, with 8 bases identical to TRBD2. The CDR3 spans 16 residues. Germline assignment: CDR1 SGHRS and CDR2 YFSETQ. V gave up 0 bases and J gave up 5 bases; unmatched junction bases: 9. CDR3 loop: CASSLAMTSAMETQYF. The DNA for the CDR3 is TGCGCCAGCAGCTTGGCCATGACTAGCGCAATGGAGACCCAGTACTTC.

This clone came up a few times. The chain has TRBV10-1 and TRBJ2-1, with 10 nucleotides matching TRBD2. The CDR3 totals 18 residues. Germline CDR1 WNHNN, CDR2 SYGVQD (reference sequence). V lost 5 bases, J lost 0 bases, and 10 bases stayed unmatched. For the CDR3, the DNA is TGCGCCAGCAGTTTTATAGCGGGAGGAACGAGCTCCTACAATGAGCAGTTCTTC. This gives the protein CASSFIAGGTSSYNEQFF.

This sequence joins TRBV18 and TRBJ2-1; 9 bases fit TRBD1. The ends lost 5 bases at V and 4 bases at J; junction bases unmatched: 3. There are 14 residues in the CDR3. Per germline, CDR1 KGHSH and CDR2 LQKENI. The CDR3 DNA is TGTGCCAGCTCAGCCGGGACAGGGTACAATGAGCAGTTCTTC. It translates to CASSAGTGYNEQFF. Full variable domain (missing parts from reference TRBV18 and TRBJ2-1): NAGVMQNPRHLVRRRGQEARLRCSPMKGHSHVYWYRQLPEEGLKFMVYLQKENIIDESGMPKERFSAEFPKEGPSILRIQQVVRGDSAAYFCASSAGTGYNEQFFGPGTRLTVL.

The chain carries TRBV5-6 and TRBJ2-2; 12 bases agree with TRBD1. CDR1 SGHDT and CDR2 YYEEEE come from the germline V gene. The CDR3 is 16 amino acids. J was trimmed by 4 bases and V by 4 bases; bases with no gene match: 5. DNA for the CDR3: TGTGCCAGCAGCGATCCGGGACAGGGGGCCACCGGGGAGCTGTTTTTT. Residues: CASSDPGQGATGELFF.

Details on this clone: The same CDR3 is also encoded by other DNA sequences in this sample. The J gene is TRBJ2-5, the V gene TRBV7-2; D is unresolved. Trimming took 5 bases from V and 5 from J, leaving 9 bases between them. Germline assignment: CDR1 SGHTA and CDR2 FQGNSA. This CDR3 contains 12 residues. This chain's CDR3 is CASSLVRETQYF. The CDR3 DNA reads TGTGCCAGCAGCCTTGTACGGGAGACCCAGTACTTC.

The table lists this clone with a few counts. The same CDR3 arises from other DNA sequences in this sample as well. V gene TRBV5-1 combines with J gene TRBJ1-1; a weak D match, TRBD1 (6 bases). V gave up 0 bases and J gave up 0 bases, with 12 bases separating them. CDR3 length: 16 amino acids. Per germline, CDR1 SGHRS and CDR2 YFSETQ. The CDR3 loop reads CASSLAQGSMNTEAFF. CDR3 nucleotide sequence: TGCGCCAGCAGCTTGGCGCAGGGGAGCATGAACACTGAAGCTTTCTTT. The full variable domain, in which reference TRBV5-1 and TRBJ1-1 provide the parts outside the CDR3, is KAGVTQTPRYLIKTRGQQVTLSCSPISGHRSVSWYQQTPGQGLQFLFEYFSETQRNKGNFPGRFSGRQFSNSRSEMNVSTLELGDSALYLCASSLAQGSMNTEAFFGQGTRLTVV.

This chain connects TRBV15 to TRBJ2-1; D ambiguous. The germline gives CDR1 LNHNV, CDR2 YYDKDF (reference sequence). This CDR3 region has 15 residues. Deletions cut 4 bases from V and 2 bases from J, with 12 bases between. This chain's CDR3 is CATSTGPITYNEQFF. The CDR3 DNA sequence: TGTGCCACCAGCACCGGGCCGATAACCTACAATGAGCAGTTCTTC.

This clone was seen only a few times. This rearrangement joins TRBV10-3 to TRBJ1-1; D might be TRBD1 (5 bases). Trimming pared 4 bases from V and 0 bases from J, leaving 24 bases between. This CDR3 has 19 residues. Germline CDR1 and CDR2: ENHRY and SYGVKD. As DNA, the CDR3 is TGTGCCATCAGTGGCCACGGTTCGGGCATTCAGGGAGTGAACACTGAAGCTTTCTTT. This translates into CAISGHGSGIQGVNTEAFF.

The V call is TRBV4-1, the J call TRBJ2-1; D unclear. The V gene lost 0 bases and the J gene lost 9 bases, with 6 bases spanning the gap. The CDR3 covers 12 residues. Germline V gene data show CDR1 as MGHRA and CDR2 as YSYEKL. The CDR3 nucleotides read TGCGCCAGCAGCCAAGAAGCCCGTGAGCAGTTCTTC. This encodes CASSQEAREQFF.